Presented here are 32 T cell receptor beta chains from one specimen sequenced in a study of Ad26.COV2.S vaccination and SARS-CoV-2 variants. TCRdb keeps only in-frame clones here, not all; method: immunoSEQ multiplex PCR. In the table there are around 340,000 clones, around 90% of which are singletons. Indicated treatment: roughly 18 received Ad26.COV2.S at low or high dose, single or two shots; about five received placebo; per-sample allocation not given. Sample collection was performed on day 63 after the first vaccine or placebo injection. The source was peripheral blood, collected in a trial of Ad26.COV2.S vaccine versus placebo. The source of these receptors is a person aged 18 to 59 who received the Ad26.COV2.S COVID-19 vaccine or a placebo.

This chain connects TRBV28 to TRBJ1-1, with D maybe TRBD1 (6 bases). The germline V and J ends were trimmed by 4 bases and 7 bases, with 10 bases remaining between them. The CDR3 loop spans 12 amino acids. Germline assignment: CDR1 MDHEN and CDR2 SYDVKM. The CDR3 DNA reads TGTGCCAGCAGTTATATCAGGGGTGAAGCTTTCTTT. This codes for CASSYIRGEAFF.

This chain links TRBV3-1 (or the pseudogene TRBV3-2) with TRBJ2-6; 7 positions agree with TRBD2. The CDR3 runs 18 residues. The germline V gene encodes CDR1 LGHDT and CDR2 YNNKEL (reference sequence). V lost 1 base, J lost 0 bases, and 6 bases stayed unmatched. As DNA, the CDR3 is TGTGCCAGCAGCCAAGTATCGGGGGGTAACTCTGGGGCCAACGTCCTGACTTTC. Its protein product is CASSQVSGGNSGANVLTF.

Regarding this clone: One junction end does not reproduce the germline sequence, and a read error may be involved. The chain uses TRBV9 and TRBJ2-7, with 9 bases fitting TRBD1. This CDR3 is built from 12 residues. The germline V gene has CDR1 SGDLS and CDR2 YYNGEE. CDR3 sequence (DNA): TGTGCCAGCAGCTTGGGACAGGGAAGGAAGAACTTC. Residues: CASSLGQGRKNF.

This chain links TRBV20-1 with TRBJ1-2, with unresolved D. The CDR3 is made up of 11 amino acids. CDR1 and CDR2 from the germline V gene are DFQATT and SNEGSKA (reference sequence). V was clipped by 5 bases and J by 7 bases, with 11 bases between them. CDR3 coding DNA: TGCAGTGCTCAACCGATTGGTGGCTACACCTTC. It is translated as CSAQPIGGYTF.

The chain is built from TRBV10-1 and TRBJ1-6, with D perhaps TRBD1 (5 bases). The V gene's germline CDR1 is WNHNN and CDR2 SYGVQD (reference sequence). Trimming stripped 4 bases from V and 7 bases from J, with 20 bases between. The CDR3 length is 17 residues. The CDR3 DNA reads as TGCGCCAGCAGTGCGCTCACCCCGGGGCCGAGGAATTCACCCCTCCACTTT. This codes for CASSALTPGPRNSPLHF.

The rearrangement links TRBV7-3 to TRBJ2-2, with 7 bases that match TRBD2. Trimming removed 1 base from V and 1 base from J; junction bases left unmatched: 3. Germline V lookup: CDR1 SGHTA, CDR2 FQGTGA. The CDR3 is 16 amino acids. The CDR3 DNA reads as TGTGCCAGCAGCTTAAACAGGACTAGGAACACCGGGGAGCTGTTTTTT. It specifies CASSLNRTRNTGELFF. Using reference TRBV7-3 and TRBJ2-2 for the parts outside the CDR3, the full variable domain is GAGVSQTPSNKVTEKGKYVELRCDPISGHTALYWYRQSLGQGPEFLIYFQGTGAADDSGLPNDRFFAVRPEGSVSTLKIQRTERGDSAVYLCASSLNRTRNTGELFFGEGSRLTVL.

The J gene is TRBJ2-1, the V gene TRBV9, with 10 positions matching TRBD1. There are 17 residues in the CDR3. Germline CDR1 reads SGDLS; CDR2 reads YYNGEE. The ends lost 4 bases at V and 1 base at J; junction bases unmatched: 8. The CDR3 DNA is TGTGCCAGCAGCTCACCCGGGACAGGGGCATCCTACAATGAGCAGTTCTTC. Protein product: CASSSPGTGASYNEQFF.

This clone appeared once. J is TRBJ1-6 and V is TRBV5-8; 9 bases agree with TRBD1. The CDR3 is 15 residues long. Germline V gene sequence: CDR1 SGHTS, CDR2 YDEGEE. V lost 6 bases to trimming and J lost 8 bases; unmatched junction nucleotides: 9. The CDR3 nucleotides are TGTGCCAGCACCATACCCGGGACAGGGTATTCACCCCTCCACTTT. Protein: CASTIPGTGYSPLHF.

The rearrangement uses TRBV6-4 and TRBJ2-1; 11 bases map to TRBD2. Germline CDR1 and CDR2: MRHNA and SNTAGT. The CDR3 spans 16 residues. The trim removed 2 bases at V and 3 bases at J, leaving 3 bases unmatched. The CDR3 reads CASSDPTSGDYNEQFF. CDR3 DNA sequence: TGTGCCAGCAGTGACCCGACTAGCGGGGACTACAATGAGCAGTTCTTC.

The chain carries TRBV2 and TRBJ2-7; 12 bases line up with TRBD2. The V gene's germline CDR1 is SNHLY and CDR2 FYNNEI. Trimming took 3 bases from V and 6 from J; bases not matched to a gene: 3. The CDR3 extends over 14 amino acids. This chain's CDR3 is CASSDRTSGIEQYF. As DNA, the CDR3 is TGTGCCAGCAGTGACAGGACTAGCGGGATCGAGCAGTACTTC. Full variable domain (outside the CDR3, taken from reference TRBV2 and TRBJ2-7): EPEVTQTPSHQVTQMGQEVILRCVPISNHLYFYWYRQILGQKVEFLVSFYNNEISEKSEIFDDQFSVERPDGSNFTLKIRSTKLEDSAMYFCASSDRTSGIEQYFGPGTRLTVT.

The genes are TRBV28 and TRBJ1-1; no reliable D call. Trimming removed 3 bases at V and 0 bases at J, with 14 bases between. The CDR3 totals 16 residues. Germline values: CDR1 MDHEN, CDR2 SYDVKM. The CDR3 loop reads CASSFPSLKMNTEAFF. In DNA, the CDR3 is TGTGCCAGCAGTTTTCCCTCCTTAAAAATGAACACTGAAGCTTTCTTT.

The chain has TRBV27 and TRBJ1-1; no definite D call. CDR3 length equals 13 residues. Trimming shortened V by 6 bases and J by 3 bases, and 11 bases separated the two germline ends. The germline V gene encodes CDR1 MNHEY and CDR2 SMNVEV (reference sequence). This chain's CDR3 is CASSHFSHTEAFF. The CDR3 bases are TGTGCCAGCAGCCACTTTTCTCACACTGAAGCTTTCTTT.

V usage is TRBV2 and J usage is TRBJ2-7, with D perhaps TRBD2 (5 bases). Germline V lookup: CDR1 SNHLY, CDR2 FYNNEI. The CDR3 sequence is 14 residues long. With 1 base removed from V and 6 bases from J, the gap between germline ends came to 13 bases. The CDR3 region is CASSEDGVLAEQYF. The CDR3, as DNA: TGTGCCAGCAGTGAAGACGGGGTACTCGCCGAGCAGTACTTC. Together with reference TRBV2 and TRBJ2-7, the CDR3 gives the full variable domain: EPEVTQTPSHQVTQMGQEVILRCVPISNHLYFYWYRQILGQKVEFLVSFYNNEISEKSEIFDDQFSVERPDGSNFTLKIRSTKLEDSAMYFCASSEDGVLAEQYFGPGTRLTVT.

This clone was detected only once. This chain uses TRBV4-3 with TRBJ1-2; no definite D call. The CDR3 loop spans 14 amino acids. The germline V and J ends were trimmed by 4 bases and 8 bases, with 17 bases remaining between them. Germline CDR1 and CDR2: LGHNA and YSLEER. In DNA form, the CDR3 reads TGCGCCAGCAGCCCCCACAGTTCGGTTTACGGCTACACCTTC. Its translation is CASSPHSSVYGYTF.

This clone was picked up a small number of times. Other DNA sequences in the sample encode the same CDR3. The rearrangement joins TRBV12-3 or TRBV12-4 to TRBJ2-7, with D possibly matching TRBD1 (6 bases). The CDR3 contains 12 residues. V was trimmed by 5 bases and J by 4 bases, leaving 9 bases between them. The CDR3 protein is CASSLQGYEQYF. The CDR3 region has the DNA TGTGCCAGCAGTCTACAGGGATACGAGCAGTACTTC.

This chain joins TRBV7-2 and TRBJ2-5; the D is unclear. Germline V lookup: CDR1 SGHTA, CDR2 FQGNSA. This CDR3 has 13 amino acids. The V end lost 4 bases, the J end lost 4 bases, and 10 bases lay between the germline ends. CDR3 loop: CASSSGPAETQYF. In nucleotides, the CDR3 is TGTGCCAGCAGCTCCGGTCCCGCAGAGACCCAGTACTTC. Drawing the rest from reference TRBV7-2 and TRBJ2-5, the complete variable domain is GAGVSQSPSNKVTEKGKDVELRCDPISGHTALYWYRQSLGQGLEFLIYFQGNSAPDKSGLPSDRFSAERTGGSVSTLTIQRTQQEDSAVYLCASSSGPAETQYFGPGTRLLVL.

The count of this clone is one. This chain connects TRBV9 to TRBJ2-1; tentative D call: TRBD1 (6 bases). The V gene lost 3 bases and the J gene lost 3 bases, with 13 bases spanning the gap. Germline V lookup: CDR1 SGDLS, CDR2 YYNGEE. CDR3 size: 15 residues. Here the CDR3 DNA reads TGTGCCAGCAGCGCAGACAGGTCCTACTACAATGAGCAGTTCTTC. Its protein product is CASSADRSYYNEQFF.

The V call is TRBV6-2 or TRBV6-3, the J call TRBJ2-7; the match to TRBD2 covers 9 bases. V was clipped by 4 bases and J by 8 bases; unmatched bases: 12. Germline CDR1 MNHEY, CDR2 SVGEGT. The CDR3 runs 15 residues. DNA of the CDR3: TGTGCCAGCAGTTCCTCGGCGGGAGGGCCCTGGAAGCAGTACTTC. This codes for CASSSSAGGPWKQYF.

This clone was found a few times. J is TRBJ2-7 and V is TRBV21-1. TRBV21-1 is a pseudogene segment. The CDR3 sequence is 11 residues long. CDR3 sequence reads: CASSRDEEQYF. CDR3 bases: TGTGCCAGCAGCAGGGACGAGGAGCAGTACTTC.

This chain connects TRBV2 to TRBJ1-3; no firm D call. The germline V gene encodes CDR1 SNHLY and CDR2 FYNNEI. This CDR3 region has 11 residues. The V gene lost 8 bases and the J gene lost 3 bases, with 5 bases spanning the gap. As DNA, the CDR3 is TGTGCCAGCGCGGATGGAAACACCATATATTTT. This codes for CASADGNTIYF. Variable domain in full (rest from reference TRBV2 and TRBJ1-3): EPEVTQTPSHQVTQMGQEVILRCVPISNHLYFYWYRQILGQKVEFLVSFYNNEISEKSEIFDDQFSVERPDGSNFTLKIRSTKLEDSAMYFCASADGNTIYFGEGSWLTVV.

The chain employs TRBV5-5 and TRBJ1-4, with D possibly TRBD1 on 6 matching bases. CDR1 SGHKS and CDR2 YYEKEE come from the germline V gene (reference sequence). V lost 4 bases to trimming and J lost 14 bases, with 21 bases between them. CDR3 length: 14 amino acids. The CDR3 DNA reads as TGTGCCAGCAGCAGCTTAGATCGGACAGTACATCTGTTTTTT. Translating it yields CASSSLDRTVHLFF. The entire variable domain, with the rest obtained from reference TRBV5-5 and TRBJ1-4, is as follows: DAGVTQSPTHLIKTRGQQVTLRCSPISGHKSVSWYQQVLGQGPQFIFQYYEKEERGRGNFPDRFSARQFPNYSSELNVNALLLGDSALYLCASSSLDRTVHLFFGSGTQLSVL.

This clone was found a few times. The rearrangement links TRBV14 to TRBJ2-1; tentatively, D is TRBD1 (5 bases). The length of the CDR3 is 13 residues. From germline, CDR1 is SGHDN and CDR2 FVKESK. Between the trimmed V and J ends, which lost 3 bases and 4 bases, there was a span of 7 bases. CDR3 in DNA: TGTGCCAGCAGCCATGACAGATACAATGAGCAGTTCTTC. Residues: CASSHDRYNEQFF.

The rearrangement links TRBV6-5 to TRBJ2-7; 7 bases align to TRBD1. Germline V gene sequence: CDR1 MNHEY, CDR2 SVGAGI. Germline trimming cut 5 bases from V and 3 bases from J; bases unmatched to any gene: 4. This CDR3 is built from 13 residues. The DNA of the CDR3 is TGTGCCAGCAGTCGGGACAGAAACTACGAGCAGTACTTC. Its translation: CASSRDRNYEQYF.

This chain links TRBV5-6 with TRBJ1-5; D unresolved. Germline V gives CDR1 SGHDT, CDR2 YYEEEE. Trimming removed 0 bases from V and 0 bases from J, with 4 bases in between. CDR3 length equals 14 residues. CDR3 region: CASSLDSSNQPQHF. Here the CDR3 DNA reads TGTGCCAGCAGCTTGGATTCTAGCAATCAGCCCCAGCATTTT.

The CDR3 spells CASTRGGGVLEPQHF. The DNA for the CDR3 is TGTGCCAGCACCCGAGGCGGGGGAGTCTTGGAGCCCCAGCATTTT. This chain connects TRBV7-6 to TRBJ1-5; D might be TRBD1 (5 bases). V was clipped by 7 bases and J by 8 bases, with 21 bases between them. Germline-derived CDR1 and CDR2 are SGHVS and FNYEAQ. CDR3 size: 15 residues.

V and J are TRBV11-2 and TRBJ2-7; 7 bases match TRBD1. The CDR3 is made up of 15 amino acids. Germline CDR1 and CDR2: SGHAT and FQNNGV. Trimming removed 1 base from V and 2 bases from J; junction bases left unmatched: 5. CDR3 bases: TGTGCCAGCAGCTTAGGAGAGGGGGCGACCTACGAGCAGTACTTC. It translates to CASSLGEGATYEQYF.

The sample holds one count of this clone. The chain joins TRBV19 to TRBJ1-1; D unclear. The CDR3 loop spans 16 amino acids. V was pared by 5 bases and J by 2 bases, with 18 bases between. Germline V CDR1 and CDR2: LNHDA, SQIVND (reference sequence). In DNA form, the CDR3 reads TGTGCCAGTAGTCGCATAGGGAATACGGGAAACACTGAAGCTTTCTTT. It yields the protein CASSRIGNTGNTEAFF.

The genes are TRBV6-5 and TRBJ2-1; no firm D call. Germline V gives CDR1 MNHEY, CDR2 SVGAGI. Trimming pared 0 bases from V and 5 bases from J, leaving 14 bases between. There are 16 residues in the CDR3. CDR3 protein: CASSYSLPDVDNEQFF. The CDR3 region has the DNA TGTGCCAGCAGTTACTCCCTGCCGGACGTGGACAATGAGCAGTTCTTC.

Comment on this clone: Other DNA sequences from this sample encode an identical CDR3 as well. The chain combines TRBV7-2 with TRBJ2-7; D uncertain. Germline-derived CDR1 and CDR2 are SGHTA and FQGNSA. V was shortened by 5 bases and J by 0 bases, with 8 bases between the two germline ends. The CDR3 covers 13 residues. The CDR3 is CASSPSSSYEQYF. For the CDR3, the DNA is TGTGCCAGCAGCCCGTCAAGCTCCTACGAGCAGTACTTC.

The chain joins TRBV5-6 to TRBJ1-2; 10 nucleotides align to TRBD1. Trimming at V came to 4 bases and at J to 6 bases, leaving 9 bases not matched to a gene. The CDR3 loop spans 15 amino acids. Germline V lookup: CDR1 SGHDT, CDR2 YYEEEE. CDR3 protein: CASSVTGTGVNGYTF. In DNA, the CDR3 is TGTGCCAGCAGCGTAACCGGGACAGGGGTAAATGGCTACACCTTC.

The chain joins TRBV28 to TRBJ1-1; 8 bases are shared with TRBD1. Germline V gene lookup returns CDR1 MDHEN and CDR2 SYDVKM. The CDR3 totals 13 residues. V lost 5 bases to trimming and J lost 7 bases; unmatched junction nucleotides: 6. The CDR3 nucleotides are TGTGCCAGCAGTCTTCAGGGGGCAAATGAAGCTTTCTTT. Translating it yields CASSLQGANEAFF.

The chain has TRBV15 and TRBJ2-2; no reliable D call. CDR3 length equals 14 residues. Trimming took 6 bases from V and 7 from J, leaving 15 bases between them. Germline assignment: CDR1 LNHNV and CDR2 YYDKDF (reference sequence). The CDR3 DNA follows: TGTGCCACCAGTCCCGCTGCTGGGGACGGGGAGCTGTTTTTT. Residues: CATSPAAGDGELFF. Full variable domain (missing parts from reference TRBV15 and TRBJ2-2): DAMVIQNPRYQVTQFGKPVTLSCSQTLNHNVMYWYQQKSSQAPKLLFHYYDKDFNNEADTPDNFQSRRPNTSFCFLDIRSPGLGDTAMYLCATSPAAGDGELFFGEGSRLTVL.